The 13 T cell receptor beta chains below all came from one sample that was sequenced in a study of a mutant IDH1 vaccine in newly diagnosed glioma. Clones were read by immunoSEQ multiplex PCR, and TCRdb kept only the in-frame ones, dropping some. This sample yields about 47,000 clones, of which approximately 90% are seen a single time; around 6% belongs to the top ten. Time point indicated: week 35, safety follow-up. Every vaccine dose comprised 300 ug of mutant IDH1 20-mer peptide plus topical imiquimod. These receptors have no known antigen. The sequences come from PBMCs, collected from a glioma patient whose treatment included an IDH1 peptide vaccine. The source is a woman aged 35 to 49 with glioma.

Of note for this clone: One junction end does not reproduce the germline sequence, and a read error may be involved. The genes are TRBV7-7 and TRBJ2-2; TRBD2 matches 8 bases. The CDR3 runs to 16 residues. Germline lookup yields CDR1 SSHAT and CDR2 FNYEAQ (reference sequence). CDR3: CASSPRSSGKAGELFF. CDR3 DNA sequence: TGTGCTAGCAGCCCCCGTAGTAGCGGGAAGGCCGGGGAGCTGTTTTTT.

The chain recombines TRBV5-1 with TRBJ1-1; possible D gene TRBD1, 5 bases. Trimming removed 2 bases from V and 3 bases from J, with 8 bases in between. Germline V gene sequence: CDR1 SGHRS, CDR2 YFSETQ. This CDR3 has 13 residues. The CDR3: CASSFGGYTEAFF. Here the CDR3 DNA reads TGCGCCAGCAGCTTCGGGGGATACACTGAAGCTTTCTTT.

This chain links TRBV4-1 with TRBJ1-1; D might be TRBD1 (6 bases). The CDR3 has 14 residues. Germline V gene lookup returns CDR1 MGHRA and CDR2 YSYEKL. V was shortened by 3 bases and J by 7 bases, with 15 bases between the two germline ends. DNA for the CDR3: TGCGCCAGCAGCCACCCTCCGAAGGGGGGTGAAGCTTTCTTT. Its protein is CASSHPPKGGEAFF.

The chain employs TRBV5-1 and TRBJ1-2, with D uncertain. V shed 3 bases and J shed 4 bases, with 16 bases lying between them. CDR1 and CDR2 from the germline V gene are SGHRS and YFSETQ. This CDR3 has 15 residues. The CDR3 region is CASSSLGIRAYGYTF. The CDR3, as DNA: TGCGCCAGCAGCTCCCTTGGGATTCGAGCCTATGGCTACACCTTC.

The rearrangement links TRBV5-3 to TRBJ2-7; 12 bases match TRBD2. TRBV5-3 is assigned to the ORF class and has an uncertain function. The CDR3 is 15 amino acids. J lost 5 bases, V lost 3 bases, and 6 bases had no gene match. This CDR3 is CARSSRLAGDHEQYF. CDR3 bases: TGTGCCAGAAGCTCCAGACTAGCGGGAGACCACGAGCAGTACTTC.

This clone was detected a few times. The chain carries TRBV7-2 and TRBJ1-5, with D uncertain. The V gene lost 1 base and the J gene lost 6 bases, with 10 bases spanning the gap. From germline, CDR1 is SGHTA and CDR2 FQGNSA. The CDR3 has 14 residues. DNA of the CDR3: TGTGCCAGCAGCTTAGTAGGGTTACCTCAGCCCCAGCATTTT. This translates into CASSLVGLPQPQHF.

This clone came up once. The chain has TRBV5-4 and TRBJ2-7, with TRBD2 as a possible D gene (6 bases). The CDR3 has 13 residues. V lost 3 bases and J lost 1, with 8 bases in between. In germline, CDR1 is SGHNT, CDR2 YYREEE (reference sequence). The CDR3 reads CASSSTSSYEQYF. The CDR3 DNA reads TGTGCCAGCAGCTCGACTAGTTCCTACGAGCAGTACTTC.

This sequence joins TRBV10-3 and TRBJ2-7; tentatively, D is TRBD1 (5 bases). The CDR3 covers 12 residues. V shed 8 bases and J shed 3 bases, with 11 bases lying between them. CDR1 is ENHRY and CDR2 is SYGVKD in the germline V gene. This chain's CDR3 is CAIGQLNYEQYF. The CDR3 DNA follows: TGTGCCATCGGACAACTTAACTACGAGCAGTACTTC.

This clone was counted between two and nine times. J is TRBJ2-2 and V is TRBV6-5, with D tentatively TRBD2 (6 bases). This CDR3 is built from 15 residues. V lost 3 bases to trimming and J lost 3 bases, with 11 bases between them. The germline CDR1 and CDR2 sequences are MNHEY and SVGAGI. CDR3 residues: CASSYRGLDTGELFF. CDR3 nucleotides: TGTGCCAGCAGTTATCGGGGGTTGGACACCGGGGAGCTGTTTTTT.

The chain joins TRBV4-1 to TRBJ2-5; no clear D gene. This CDR3 is built from 13 residues. The V gene lost 6 bases and the J gene lost 3 bases, with 11 bases spanning the gap. Per the germline V gene, CDR1 is MGHRA and CDR2 is YSYEKL. The DNA for the CDR3 is TGCGCCAGCAGTAACACCTTAGAAGAGACCCAGTACTTC. Its protein product is CASSNTLEETQYF.

The chain has TRBV7-9 and TRBJ1-1; no clear D gene. The germline CDR1 and CDR2 sequences are SEHNR and FQNEAQ (reference sequence). Trimming removed 5 bases from V and 10 bases from J, with 11 bases in between. The CDR3 loop spans 11 amino acids. CDR3 sequence: CASSRLLGAFF. CDR3 nucleotide sequence: TGTGCCAGCAGCCGACTCCTCGGAGCTTTCTTT.

The genes are TRBV4-1 and TRBJ1-2, with TRBD1 as a possible D gene (6 bases). The V gene's germline CDR1 is MGHRA and CDR2 YSYEKL. Trimming took off 4 bases at V and 4 bases at J, with 16 bases between the two ends. This CDR3 contains 15 residues. As DNA, the CDR3 is TGCGCCAGCAGCCTCCGGGACACCGGAAGCTATGGCTACACCTTC. Translation: CASSLRDTGSYGYTF.

Turning to this clone: The junction shows a germline mismatch at one end, possibly a read error. The chain combines TRBV14 with TRBJ2-7; D not certain. Germline CDR1 SGHDN, CDR2 FVKESK. The length of the CDR3 is 12 residues. The CDR3: CASSQAENERYF. The CDR3 nucleotides are TGTGCCAGCAGCCAAGCCGAGAACGAGCGGTACTTC.